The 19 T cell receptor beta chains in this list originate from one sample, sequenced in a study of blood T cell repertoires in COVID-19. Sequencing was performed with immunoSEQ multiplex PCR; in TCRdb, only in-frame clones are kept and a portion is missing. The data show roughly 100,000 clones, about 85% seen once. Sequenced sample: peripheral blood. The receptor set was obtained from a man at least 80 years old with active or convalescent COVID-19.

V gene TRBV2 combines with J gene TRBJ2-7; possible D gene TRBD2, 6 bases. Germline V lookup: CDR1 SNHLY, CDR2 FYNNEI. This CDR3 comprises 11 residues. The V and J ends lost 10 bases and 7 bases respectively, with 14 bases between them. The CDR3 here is CANLRGMEQYF. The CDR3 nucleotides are TGTGCCAACCTACGGGGGATGGAGCAGTACTTC.

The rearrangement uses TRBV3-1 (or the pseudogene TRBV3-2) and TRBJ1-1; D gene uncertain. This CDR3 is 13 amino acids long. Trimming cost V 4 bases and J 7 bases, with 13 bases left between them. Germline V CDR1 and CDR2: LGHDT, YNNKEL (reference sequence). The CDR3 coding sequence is TGTGCCAGCAGCCGCCTCCGAGAGAGTGAAGCTTTCTTT. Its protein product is CASSRLRESEAFF.

CDR3 residues: CASRDRDNSNYGYTF. Written as DNA, the CDR3 is TGTGCCAGCAGAGACCGGGACAACTCTAACTATGGCTACACCTTC. This chain connects TRBV3-1 (or the pseudogene TRBV3-2) to TRBJ1-2; D is possibly TRBD1 (6 bases). The CDR3 sequence is 15 residues long. The germline V gene encodes CDR1 LGHDT and CDR2 YNNKEL (reference sequence). The ends were cut back, 6 bases at V and 0 bases at J, with 14 bases in the middle.

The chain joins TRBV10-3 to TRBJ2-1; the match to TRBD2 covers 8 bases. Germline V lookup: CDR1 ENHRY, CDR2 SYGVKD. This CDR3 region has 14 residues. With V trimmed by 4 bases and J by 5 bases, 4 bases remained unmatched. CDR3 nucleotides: TGTGCCATCAGTGTCGGGGGGGCAAACAATGAGCAGTTCTTC. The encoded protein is CAISVGGANNEQFF.

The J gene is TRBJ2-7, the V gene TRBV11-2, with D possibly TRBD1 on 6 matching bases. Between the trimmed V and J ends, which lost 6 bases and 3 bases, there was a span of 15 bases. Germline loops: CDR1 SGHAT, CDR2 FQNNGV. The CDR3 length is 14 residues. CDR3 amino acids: CASRPQGQFYEQYF. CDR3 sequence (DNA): TGTGCCAGCAGGCCGCAGGGGCAGTTCTACGAGCAGTACTTC. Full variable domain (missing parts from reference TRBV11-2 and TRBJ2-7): EAGVAQSPRYKIIEKRQSVAFWCNPISGHATLYWYQQILGQGPKLLIQFQNNGVVDDSQLPKDRFSAERLKGVDSTLKIQPAKLEDSAVYLCASRPQGQFYEQYFGPGTRLTVT.

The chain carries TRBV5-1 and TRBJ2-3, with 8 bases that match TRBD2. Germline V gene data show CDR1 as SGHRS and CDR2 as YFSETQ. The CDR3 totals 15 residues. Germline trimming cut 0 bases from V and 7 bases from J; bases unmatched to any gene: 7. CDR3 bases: TGCGCCAGCAGCTTGGAGGCGGGGGGCCCCTATACGCAGTATTTT. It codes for CASSLEAGGPYTQYF.

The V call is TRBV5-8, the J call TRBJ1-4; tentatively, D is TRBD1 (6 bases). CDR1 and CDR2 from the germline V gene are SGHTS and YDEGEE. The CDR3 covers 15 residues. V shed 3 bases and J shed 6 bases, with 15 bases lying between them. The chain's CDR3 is CASSSRGGPYEKLFF. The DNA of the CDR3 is TGTGCCAGCAGCTCTCGGGGGGGGCCGTATGAAAAACTGTTTTTT.

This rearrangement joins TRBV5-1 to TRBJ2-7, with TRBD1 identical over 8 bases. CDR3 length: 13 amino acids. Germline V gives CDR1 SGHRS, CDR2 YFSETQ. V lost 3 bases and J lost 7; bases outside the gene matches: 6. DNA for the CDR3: TGCGCCAGCAGCTCCCGGACAGGGCAGGAGCAGTACTTC. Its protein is CASSSRTGQEQYF.

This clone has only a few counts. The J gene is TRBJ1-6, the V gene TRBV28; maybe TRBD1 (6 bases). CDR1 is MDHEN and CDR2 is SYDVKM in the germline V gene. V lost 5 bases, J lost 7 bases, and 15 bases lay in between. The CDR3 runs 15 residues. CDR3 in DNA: TGTGCCAGCAGTGACTCGACAGGACTGAATTCACCCCTCCACTTT. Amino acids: CASSDSTGLNSPLHF.

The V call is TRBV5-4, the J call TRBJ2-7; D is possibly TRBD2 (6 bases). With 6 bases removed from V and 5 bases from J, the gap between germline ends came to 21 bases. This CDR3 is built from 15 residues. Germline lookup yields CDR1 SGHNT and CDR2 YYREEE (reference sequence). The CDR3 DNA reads TGTGCCAGCACCTCACCGGGACTCAGCCTTAACGAGCAGTACTTC. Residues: CASTSPGLSLNEQYF.

CDR3 nucleotide sequence: TGTGCCTGGAGTGCCGGAGGGGAATCACCCCTCCACTTT. This translates into CAWSAGGESPLHF. The V gene is TRBV30, the J gene TRBJ1-6; D might be TRBD1 (5 bases). V lost 1 base, J lost 10 bases, and 11 bases lay in between. The germline CDR1 and CDR2 sequences are GTSNPN and SVGIG (reference sequence). The CDR3 consists of 13 residues.

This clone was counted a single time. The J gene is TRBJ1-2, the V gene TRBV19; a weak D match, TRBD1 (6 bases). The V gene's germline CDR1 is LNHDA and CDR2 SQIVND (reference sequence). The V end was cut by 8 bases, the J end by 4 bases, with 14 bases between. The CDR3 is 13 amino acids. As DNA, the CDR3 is TGTGCCAGTGTGGCCCAGGGGTTCTATGGCTACACCTTC. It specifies CASVAQGFYGYTF.

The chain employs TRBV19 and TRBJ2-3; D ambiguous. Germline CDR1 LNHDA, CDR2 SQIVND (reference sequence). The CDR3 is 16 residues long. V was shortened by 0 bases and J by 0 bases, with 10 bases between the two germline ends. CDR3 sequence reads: CASSIDSGFSTDTQYF. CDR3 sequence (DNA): TGTGCCAGTAGTATAGATTCCGGGTTTAGCACAGATACGCAGTATTTT.

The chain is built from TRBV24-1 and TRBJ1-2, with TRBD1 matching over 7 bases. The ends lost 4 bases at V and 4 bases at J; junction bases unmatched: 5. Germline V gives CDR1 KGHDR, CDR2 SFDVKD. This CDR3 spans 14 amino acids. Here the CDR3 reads CATSEAGTVYGYTF. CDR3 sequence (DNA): TGTGCCACCAGTGAAGCCGGGACAGTCTATGGCTACACCTTC.

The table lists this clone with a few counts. The DNA for the CDR3 is TGTGCCAGCAGCGGCGCCGGGACACGAATTAATGAAAAACTGTTTTTT. Protein product: CASSGAGTRINEKLFF. The gene calls are TRBV9 and TRBJ1-4; a possible D gene is TRBD1 (6 bases). This CDR3 spans 16 amino acids. Germline assignment: CDR1 SGDLS and CDR2 YYNGEE. Trimming stripped 3 bases from V and 4 bases from J, with 16 bases between.

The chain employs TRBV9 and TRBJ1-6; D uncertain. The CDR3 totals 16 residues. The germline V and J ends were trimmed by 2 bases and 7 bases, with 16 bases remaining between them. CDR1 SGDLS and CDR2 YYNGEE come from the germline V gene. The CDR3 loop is CASSVELGSRNSPLHF. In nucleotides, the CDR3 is TGTGCCAGCAGCGTGGAGTTGGGGAGCCGAAATTCACCCCTCCACTTT.

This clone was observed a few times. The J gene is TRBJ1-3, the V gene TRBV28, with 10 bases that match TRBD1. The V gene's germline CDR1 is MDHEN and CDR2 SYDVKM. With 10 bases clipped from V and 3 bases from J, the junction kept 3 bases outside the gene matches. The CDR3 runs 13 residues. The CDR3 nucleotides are TGTGCCACCGACAGGGGGCTTGGAAACACCATATATTTT. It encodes CATDRGLGNTIYF.

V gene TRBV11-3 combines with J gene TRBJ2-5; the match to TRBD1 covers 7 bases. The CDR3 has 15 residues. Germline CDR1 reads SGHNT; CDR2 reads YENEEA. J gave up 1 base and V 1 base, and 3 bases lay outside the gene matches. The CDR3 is CASSLGTGIQETQYF. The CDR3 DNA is TGTGCCAGCAGCTTAGGGACAGGCATCCAAGAGACCCAGTACTTC.

In DNA, the CDR3 is TGTGCCAGCAGCCAAGAAAGAGGGGGAAACACCATATATTTT. Amino acids: CASSQERGGNTIYF. The chain combines TRBV3-1 (or the pseudogene TRBV3-2) with TRBJ1-3; D uncertain. Trimming shortened V by 0 bases and J by 4 bases, and 7 bases separated the two germline ends. This CDR3 contains 14 residues. Germline V gives CDR1 LGHDT, CDR2 YNNKEL (reference sequence).